The 25 T cell receptor beta chains below were found in one sample sequenced in a study of shared clonotypes between healthy human individuals. TCRdb keeps only in-frame clones here, not all; method: immunoSEQ multiplex PCR. The repertoire consists of 2 million to 3 million clones, with 93% occurring once and the leading ten covering about 0.34%. What was sequenced was naive CD4+ T cells from PBMCs. Regarding subset: CD45RA+ positively selected. The receptors stem from a man aged 18-30 years in good health. Some clones in this sample may be carry-over from other donors' samples.

V is TRBV5-8 and J is TRBJ2-2; no clear D gene. The V and J ends lost 1 base and 1 base respectively, with 5 bases between them. Germline V gene lookup returns CDR1 SGHTS and CDR2 YDEGEE. CDR3 length: 14 residues. This CDR3 reads CASSLSGNTGELFF. The CDR3 DNA reads as TGTGCCAGCAGCTTGTCAGGGAACACCGGGGAGCTGTTTTTT. Full variable domain (outside the CDR3, taken from reference TRBV5-8 and TRBJ2-2): EAGVTQSPTHLIKTRGQQATLRCSPISGHTSVYWYQQALGLGLQFLLWYDEGEERNRGNFPPRFSGRQFPNYSSELNVNALELEDSALYLCASSLSGNTGELFFGEGSRLTVL.

The CDR3 protein is CASSFLNQADTQYF. The DNA of the CDR3 is TGTGCCAGCAGCTTTCTCAATCAGGCAGATACGCAGTATTTT. The V gene is TRBV27, the J gene TRBJ2-3; unclear D gene. V lost 6 bases to trimming and J lost 4 bases, with 14 bases between them. The CDR3 consists of 14 residues. Germline values: CDR1 MNHEY, CDR2 SMNVEV (reference sequence).

The chain has TRBV6-1 and TRBJ2-5, with TRBD2 matching 8 bases. The V gene's germline CDR1 is MNHNS and CDR2 SASEGT. This CDR3 contains 15 residues. Unmatched junction bases numbered 7, after V lost 2 bases and J lost 5 bases. The CDR3 region is CASSENAGGGETQYF. The CDR3 nucleotides are TGTGCCAGCAGTGAAAACGCGGGAGGCGGGGAGACCCAGTACTTC.

This chain uses TRBV5-1 with TRBJ2-1; D unresolved. Between the trimmed V and J ends, which lost 4 bases and 3 bases, there was a span of 11 bases. Germline V gene sequence: CDR1 SGHRS, CDR2 YFSETQ. CDR3 size: 14 residues. The CDR3 DNA reads as TGCGCCAGCAGCCCGGCCCCACACTACAATGAGCAGTTCTTC. Translated, it gives CASSPAPHYNEQFF.

This clone was seen only a few times. The chain employs TRBV14 and TRBJ2-2; D is undetermined. This CDR3 is built from 13 residues. V dropped 4 bases and J dropped 4 bases, with 7 bases sitting between them. In germline, CDR1 is SGHDN, CDR2 FVKESK. CDR3 sequence (DNA): TGTGCCAGCAGCCCATGGGCCACCGGGGAGCTGTTTTTT. Its protein is CASSPWATGELFF.

The chain is built from TRBV7-9 and TRBJ1-1; possible D gene TRBD1, 5 bases. V was clipped by 5 bases and J by 0 bases, with 7 bases between them. Germline CDR1 reads SEHNR; CDR2 reads FQNEAQ (reference sequence). The CDR3 consists of 13 residues. CDR3 nucleotides: TGTGCCAGCAGCGTGACAGTGAACACTGAAGCTTTCTTT. It codes for CASSVTVNTEAFF. Filled out from reference TRBV7-9 and TRBJ1-1, the complete variable domain reads DTGVSQNPRHKITKRGQNVTFRCDPISEHNRLYWYRQTLGQGPEFLTYFQNEAQLEKSRLLSDRFSAERPKGSFSTLEIQRTEQGDSAMYLCASSVTVNTEAFFGQGTRLTVV.

The gene calls are TRBV15 and TRBJ1-5; D is perhaps TRBD1 (6 bases). The V end lost 2 bases, the J end lost 5 bases, and 7 bases lay between the germline ends. Germline V CDR1 and CDR2: LNHNV, YYDKDF (reference sequence). The length of the CDR3 is 13 residues. The CDR3 sequence is CATSRKGDQPQHF. CDR3 nucleotides: TGTGCCACCAGCAGAAAGGGGGATCAGCCCCAGCATTTT.

This chain uses TRBV14 with TRBJ2-1; unclear D gene. Germline CDR1 SGHDN, CDR2 FVKESK. The ends were cut back, 3 bases at V and 2 bases at J, with 20 bases in the middle. This CDR3 has 18 amino acids. The CDR3 protein is CASSHRSTNLHAYNEQFF. The DNA of the CDR3 is TGTGCCAGCAGCCACCGCTCGACGAATCTCCACGCCTACAATGAGCAGTTCTTC. Full variable domain (rest looked up from reference TRBV14 and TRBJ2-1): EAGVTQFPSHSVIEKGQTVTLRCDPISGHDNLYWYRRVMGKEIKFLLHFVKESKQDESGMPNNRFLAERTGGTYSTLKVQPAELEDSGVYFCASSHRSTNLHAYNEQFFGPGTRLTVL.

This clone was counted a few times. The same CDR3 also results from other DNA sequences found in this sample. CDR3 sequence reads: CASSRQGGDTEAFF. The CDR3 DNA reads TGTGCCAGCAGTCGACAGGGCGGGGACACTGAAGCTTTCTTT. The chain combines TRBV2 with TRBJ1-1, with 7 bases identical to TRBD1. Germline V gene sequence: CDR1 SNHLY, CDR2 FYNNEI. The CDR3 has 14 residues. J was trimmed by 3 bases and V by 5 bases; bases with no gene match: 6.

Of note for this clone: Other nucleotide sequences in the sample specify the same CDR3. This CDR3 reads CASSYSGLAGNNEQFF. The CDR3 DNA reads as TGTGCCAGCAGTTACTCTGGGCTAGCGGGTAACAATGAGCAGTTCTTC. This sequence joins TRBV6-5 and TRBJ2-1, with 8 bases fitting TRBD2. J gave up 5 bases and V 0 bases, and 6 bases lay outside the gene matches. The V gene's germline CDR1 is MNHEY and CDR2 SVGAGI. CDR3 length equals 16 residues.

This clone occurred once. Additional DNA sequences in this sample encode the identical CDR3. CDR3 region: CASSLVGTEAFF. The CDR3 DNA sequence: TGTGCCAGCAGCTTGGTAGGGACTGAAGCTTTCTTT. The chain combines TRBV5-6 with TRBJ1-1; D gene ambiguous. CDR1 and CDR2 (germline): SGHDT, YYEEEE. This CDR3 comprises 12 residues. Trimming took off 0 bases at V and 5 bases at J, with 5 bases between the two ends.

J is TRBJ1-4 and V is TRBV15; D may be TRBD1 (5 bases). The CDR3 is 16 residues long. V was shortened by 8 bases and J by 8 bases, with 24 bases between the two germline ends. Germline CDR1 LNHNV, CDR2 YYDKDF (reference sequence). This CDR3 reads CATDSLNLRDGEKLFF. The CDR3 DNA follows: TGTGCCACCGACAGTCTTAATTTAAGGGATGGGGAAAAACTGTTTTTT.

The chain combines TRBV18 with TRBJ1-1, with 7 bases fitting TRBD1. The CDR3 loop spans 13 amino acids. Germline lookup yields CDR1 KGHSH and CDR2 LQKENI. V shed 4 bases and J 4 bases; nucleotides not matched to a gene: 3. The CDR3 DNA sequence: TGTGCCAGCTCACAGGGGGCGCCCACTGAAGCTTTCTTT. Its translation: CASSQGAPTEAFF.

This chain uses TRBV7-7 with TRBJ2-5, with 7 bases matching TRBD2. The germline CDR1 and CDR2 sequences are SSHAT and FNYEAQ (reference sequence). This CDR3 spans 17 amino acids. The ends lost 1 base at V and 1 base at J; junction bases unmatched: 9. In DNA form, the CDR3 reads TGTGCCAGCAGCTTAGGGCTGAGGGCTAGCGGCCAAGAGACCCAGTACTTC. It yields the protein CASSLGLRASGQETQYF.

The chain has TRBV21-1 and TRBJ2-1; the table's D call, TRBD2, has no DNA check behind it. TRBV21-1 is a pseudogene. The CDR3 sequence is 17 residues long. Here the CDR3 reads CASSKTYGGVAYNEQFF. The CDR3 DNA sequence: TGTGCCAGCAGCAAGACGTACGGGGGGGTCGCCTACAATGAGCAGTTCTTC.

This chain joins TRBV21-1 and TRBJ2-5; whether TRBD2, the table's D call, matches the DNA was not checked. TRBV21-1 is recorded as a pseudogene. The CDR3 runs to 15 residues. The CDR3 sequence: CASSKGGLAGALQNF. CDR3 in DNA: TGTGCCAGCAGCAAAGGGGGACTAGCGGGTGCCCTCCAGAACTTC.

The chain joins TRBV11-2 to TRBJ2-3; D is ambiguous. The CDR3 extends over 14 amino acids. Trimming took off 5 bases at V and 6 bases at J, with 15 bases between the two ends. Germline CDR1 reads SGHAT; CDR2 reads FQNNGV. The CDR3 DNA reads TGTGCCAGCAGCCCGATCCCAGAGGCGGATACGCAGTATTTT. Encoded protein: CASSPIPEADTQYF.

This clone was detected only once. The V and J genes are TRBV19 and TRBJ2-3; tentatively, D is TRBD1 or TRBD2 (5 bases each). The V end lost 0 bases, the J end lost 3 bases, and 16 bases lay between the germline ends. Germline V CDR1 and CDR2: LNHDA, SQIVND (reference sequence). The CDR3 extends over 17 amino acids. The CDR3, as DNA: TGTGCCAGTAGTATAGATGCACTATCCGGGACGACAGATACGCAGTATTTT. It specifies CASSIDALSGTTDTQYF.

V is TRBV28 and J is TRBJ1-1; 12 nucleotides match TRBD1. With 1 base clipped from V and 6 bases from J, the junction kept 9 bases outside the gene matches. The CDR3 contains 17 residues. The germline V gene has CDR1 MDHEN and CDR2 SYDVKM. The CDR3 bases are TGTGCCAGCAGTTTATTTGGATTGGGACAGGGGGCCGCTGAAGCTTTCTTT. Translated, it gives CASSLFGLGQGAAEAFF.

The chain recombines TRBV10-1 with TRBJ2-7, with D tentatively TRBD2 (6 bases). Per germline, CDR1 WNHNN and CDR2 SYGVQD (reference sequence). The CDR3 loop spans 16 amino acids. Trimming cost V 3 bases and J 1 base, with 16 bases left between them. CDR3 bases: TGCGCCAGCAGTGACCGGGAGTGCTCAGCATCCTACGAGCAGTACTTC. Protein product: CASSDRECSASYEQYF.

The J gene is TRBJ1-3, the V gene TRBV7-9; 8 bases are a match to TRBD1. Trimming at V came to 5 bases and at J to 0 bases, leaving 3 bases not matched to a gene. The CDR3 consists of 15 residues. CDR1 is SEHNR and CDR2 is FQNEAQ in the germline V gene (reference sequence). CDR3 amino acids: CASSQGAPSGNTIYF. CDR3 DNA sequence: TGTGCCAGCAGCCAGGGGGCACCCTCTGGAAACACCATATATTTT. Complete variable domain (other parts from reference TRBV7-9 and TRBJ1-3): DTGVSQNPRHKITKRGQNVTFRCDPISEHNRLYWYRQTLGQGPEFLTYFQNEAQLEKSRLLSDRFSAERPKGSFSTLEIQRTEQGDSAMYLCASSQGAPSGNTIYFGEGSWLTVV.

The CDR3 DNA is TGTGCCAGCAGCTTCGATATGTACAGACACGAGCAGTACTTC. Translated: CASSFDMYRHEQYF. The V and J genes are TRBV5-8 and TRBJ2-7, with D uncertain. Germline CDR1 reads SGHTS; CDR2 reads YDEGEE. The CDR3 length is 14 residues. The V and J ends lost 2 bases and 5 bases respectively, with 14 bases between them.

This chain links TRBV11-2 with TRBJ1-1; D might be TRBD1 (6 bases). CDR1 SGHAT and CDR2 FQNNGV come from the germline V gene. The V end was cut by 1 base, the J end by 0 bases, with 12 bases between. CDR3 length equals 16 residues. CDR3 nucleotide sequence: TGTGCCAGCAGCTTAGCCCGGGGGCCATTGAACACTGAAGCTTTCTTT. This translates into CASSLARGPLNTEAFF.

J is TRBJ2-3 and V is TRBV7-9; no clear D gene. The CDR3 length is 13 residues. Germline V gene sequence: CDR1 SEHNR, CDR2 FQNEAQ (reference sequence). Trimming shortened V by 1 base and J by 6 bases, and 8 bases separated the two germline ends. This CDR3 reads CASSLGQGDTQYF. Here the CDR3 DNA reads TGTGCCAGCAGCTTAGGACAAGGGGATACGCAGTATTTT.

The chain uses TRBV5-1 and TRBJ2-3, with unresolved D. This CDR3 comprises 14 residues. V was cut by 0 bases and J by 4 bases, with 9 bases left in between. Germline V gives CDR1 SGHRS, CDR2 YFSETQ. This CDR3 reads CASSLEPGPDTQYF. The CDR3 nucleotides read TGCGCCAGCAGCTTGGAACCGGGCCCAGATACGCAGTATTTT.